The text below deals with one TCR beta chain. This sample stems from a study of blood T cell repertoires in COVID-19. There are 17 residues in the CDR3. In germline, CDR1 is LGHNA, CDR2 YNFKEQ. V dropped 0 bases and J dropped 0 bases, with 11 bases sitting between them. Libraries were prepared by immunoSEQ multiplex PCR; TCRdb keeps only in-frame clonotypes and omits some of them. The sample contains 360,000 or so clones, about 88% of which appear only once. The material sequenced was PBMCs or T cells enriched from blood (not recorded which). The clonotype originates from a woman in her twenties or thirties who had recovered from COVID-19. The chain recombines TRBV4-2 with TRBJ2-2, with D unresolved. The CDR3 coding sequence is TGTGCCAGCAGCCAAGACGTGGCGAGCGCGAACACCGGGGAGCTGTTTTTT. It codes for CASSQDVASANTGELFF.